This record covers a single T cell receptor beta chain. 13 Jbeta primers and 60 Vbeta primers were used for the PCR. Profiled with immunoSEQ multiplex PCR; TCRdb holds only in-frame clones, not every one. The data hold about 120,000 clones, with around 77% observed a single time. Per germline, CDR1 SGHVS and CDR2 FNYEAQ. This CDR3 region has 16 residues. The V and J ends lost 5 bases and 0 bases, in that order; junction bases with no gene match: 9. This entry is derived from a study of cytomegalovirus exposure and HLA in healthy donors. V usage is TRBV7-6 and J usage is TRBJ1-1, with 7 positions matching TRBD1. The specimen sequenced was PBMCs. The clonotype was recovered from a man younger than 35 in good health and CMV-seropositive. CDR3 in DNA: TGTGCCAGCAGCGATAATCGACAGGGTGTGAACACTGAAGCTTTCTTT. This gives the protein CASSDNRQGVNTEAFF. Drawing the rest from reference TRBV7-6 and TRBJ1-1, the complete variable domain is GAGVSQSPRYKVTKRGQDVALRCDPISGHVSLYWYRQALGQGPEFLTYFNYEAQQDKSGLPNDRFSAERPEGSISTLTIQRTEQRDSAMYRCASSDNRQGVNTEAFFGQGTRLTVV.